One sample yielded the 18 T cell receptor beta chains listed below, sequenced in a study of identical twins. A single record per CDR3 protein comes from TCRdb applying MiXCR to the 5' RACE reads. The table records some 1,600,000 distinct CDR3 sequences, around 33% of them present only once. Sequences were obtained from cord blood. The receptors were sampled from a newborn girl in good health.

This chain links TRBV7-2 with TRBJ2-7; 11 bases fit TRBD2. Trimming at V came to 0 bases and at J to 0 bases, leaving 4 bases not matched to a gene. The CDR3 extends over 17 amino acids. The germline V gene encodes CDR1 SGHTA and CDR2 FQGNSA. CDR3 in DNA: TGTGCCAGCAGCTTAGCGCCGACTAGCGGGATCTCCTACGAGCAGTACTTC. Residues: CASSLAPTSGISYEQYF.

The chain joins TRBV28 to TRBJ2-5; D is undetermined. V was shortened by 7 bases and J by 5 bases, with 11 bases between the two germline ends. The CDR3 covers 12 residues. CDR1 and CDR2 from the germline V gene are MDHEN and SYDVKM. The CDR3 here is CASTSPPETQYF. CDR3 nucleotide sequence: TGTGCCAGCACTTCCCCCCCCGAGACCCAGTACTTC.

This clonotype was observed a handful of times. The chain couples TRBV20-1 to TRBJ1-2; D is ambiguous. The ends were cut back, 5 bases at V and 8 bases at J, with 3 bases in the middle. Germline CDR1 DFQATT, CDR2 SNEGSKA (reference sequence). The CDR3 consists of 8 residues. CDR3 in amino acids: CSALGYTF. The CDR3 region has the DNA TGCAGTGCTTTAGGCTACACCTTC.

Only one count was recorded for this clonotype. The J gene is TRBJ2-5, the V gene TRBV11-2; D tentatively fits TRBD1 or TRBD2 (6 bases each). The J call may be incorrect, as the DNA end agrees better with TRBJ2-7. The germline V gene has CDR1 SGHAT and CDR2 FQNNGV. This CDR3 contains 15 residues. CDR3 in amino acids: CASVKPGGPPYEQYF. CDR3 nucleotide sequence: TGTGCCAGCGTAAAGCCTGGGGGGCCGCCCTACGAGCAGTACTTC.

This clonotype was seen a handful of times. The V and J genes are TRBV14 and TRBJ2-7; D may be TRBD2 (6 bases). The V end lost 1 base, the J end lost 3 bases, and 13 bases lay between the germline ends. CDR3 length: 15 residues. Germline V CDR1 and CDR2: SGHDN, FVKESK. The CDR3 here is CASSQGGMGLYEQYF. The DNA for the CDR3 is TGTGCCAGCAGCCAAGGCGGGATGGGGCTCTACGAGCAGTACTTC.

The rearrangement links TRBV5-1 to TRBJ2-6; a possible D gene is TRBD2 (5 bases). The CDR3 runs to 16 residues. Germline values: CDR1 SGHRS, CDR2 YFSETQ. Trimming left V 2 bases short and J 0 bases short, with 9 bases between. CDR3 sequence (DNA): TGCGCCAGCAGCTTCCCAGAGGGCTCTGGGGCCAACGTCCTGACTTTC. Its protein is CASSFPEGSGANVLTF.

The chain combines TRBV30 with TRBJ2-7; perhaps TRBD1 as D (6 bases). Trimming left V 2 bases short and J 7 bases short, with 12 bases between. CDR1 is GTSNPN, CDR2 SVGIG, per germline (reference sequence). This CDR3 contains 12 residues. The CDR3 nucleotides are TGTGCCTGGAGTAGGGGGATATGGGAGCAGTACTTC. It specifies CAWSRGIWEQYF.

This chain links TRBV4-2 with TRBJ2-7; D is perhaps TRBD2 (7 bases). The germline gives CDR1 LGHNA, CDR2 YNFKEQ. V gave up 4 bases and J gave up 7 bases, with 20 bases separating them. The CDR3 spans 15 residues. CDR3 region: CASSRQRDGDNEQYF. CDR3 nucleotides: TGTGCCAGCAGCCGCCAGCGGGATGGGGACAATGAGCAGTACTTC.

This clonotype occurred many times. V and J are TRBV13 and TRBJ1-2, with TRBD1 matching 7 bases. Germline V gene lookup returns CDR1 PRHDT and CDR2 FYEKMQ (reference sequence). J gave up 4 bases and V 5 bases, and 7 bases lay outside the gene matches. The CDR3 runs to 14 residues. The CDR3 spells CASSRSTGIYGYTF. The CDR3 nucleotides read TGTGCCAGCAGCCGTTCGACAGGGATCTATGGCTACACCTTC.

V usage is TRBV20-1 and J usage is TRBJ1-4, with D possibly being TRBD1 (5 bases). With 5 bases removed from V and 5 bases from J, the gap between germline ends came to 12 bases. CDR3 length: 13 amino acids. The germline gives CDR1 DFQATT, CDR2 SNEGSKA (reference sequence). The CDR3 DNA is TGCAGTGCTCGGGGACGGATGAATGAAAAACTGTTTTTT. It specifies CSARGRMNEKLFF.

This clonotype was observed a handful of times. V gene TRBV6-1 combines with J gene TRBJ2-7, with TRBD1 matching 7 bases. J gave up 3 bases and V 6 bases, and 5 bases lay outside the gene matches. Germline values: CDR1 MNHNS, CDR2 SASEGT. The CDR3 runs 13 residues. DNA of the CDR3: TGTGCCAGCAGCCGACAGGGAATCTACGAGCAGTACTTC. Translated, it gives CASSRQGIYEQYF.

This chain links TRBV20-1 with TRBJ2-5, with D unresolved. The CDR3 is 14 residues long. Germline loops: CDR1 DFQATT, CDR2 SNEGSKA (reference sequence). Trimming removed 0 bases at V and 2 bases at J, with 10 bases between. CDR3 amino acids: CSARDYPRQETQYF. Written as DNA, the CDR3 is TGCAGTGCTAGAGATTATCCGCGGCAAGAGACCCAGTACTTC.

This clonotype was observed a few times. The CDR3 nucleotides are TGTGCCAGCAGTTTTGCCAGGAGGGCTGAAGCTTTCTTT. It yields the protein CASSFARRAEAFF. The J gene is TRBJ1-1, the V gene TRBV12-3 or TRBV12-4; no reliable D call. CDR3 length: 13 residues. Deletions cut 3 bases from V and 6 bases from J, with 11 bases between.

This clonotype has a handful of counts. The chain couples TRBV6-5 to TRBJ2-7; TRBD2 matches at 11 bases. CDR1 is MNHEY and CDR2 is SVGAGI in the germline V gene. V shed 0 bases and J 2 bases; nucleotides not matched to a gene: 6. The CDR3 sequence is 17 residues long. The CDR3 coding sequence is TGTGCCAGCAGTTACTCGCTAACTAGCGGGAGAGCCTACGAGCAGTACTTC. This codes for CASSYSLTSGRAYEQYF.

The V call is TRBV28, the J call TRBJ2-5; 9 nucleotides line up with TRBD1. Germline V CDR1 and CDR2: MDHEN, SYDVKM. The CDR3 length is 17 residues. V trimming: 3 bases; J trimming: 6 bases; junction bases outside the gene matches: 14. CDR3 sequence (DNA): TGTGCCAGCAGTTTCCCCCGTCCGGGACAGGGTATTAAGACCCAGTACTTC. Protein product: CASSFPRPGQGIKTQYF.

This clonotype was found a few times. The V and J genes are TRBV27 and TRBJ2-1; D call uncertain. The germline V gene has CDR1 MNHEY and CDR2 SMNVEV (reference sequence). This CDR3 comprises 17 residues. The ends were cut back, 2 bases at V and 0 bases at J, with 14 bases in the middle. Written as DNA, the CDR3 is TGTGCCAGCAGTTTAGTCCCCCCGGGCAGCTCCTACAATGAGCAGTTCTTC. It specifies CASSLVPPGSSYNEQFF.

At least ten counts were recorded for this clonotype. The chain links TRBV12-3 or TRBV12-4 to TRBJ2-7; 7 nucleotides align to TRBD2. This CDR3 comprises 15 residues. The V and J ends lost 2 bases and 2 bases, in that order; junction bases with no gene match: 6. CDR3 in amino acids: CASSLRRAGAYEQYF. CDR3 coding DNA: TGTGCCAGCAGTTTACGTCGGGCGGGGGCCTACGAGCAGTACTTC.

This chain uses TRBV4-2 with TRBJ2-1, with 7 bases matching TRBD1. CDR1 and CDR2 (germline): LGHNA, YNFKEQ. The CDR3 length is 16 residues. With 1 base clipped from V and 0 bases from J, the junction kept 3 bases outside the gene matches. The CDR3 bases are TGTGCCAGCAGCCAAGTAGGGGGCACCTCCTACAATGAGCAGTTCTTC. It yields the protein CASSQVGGTSYNEQFF.